This is a list of T cell receptor beta chains from one sample in a study of identical twins. TCRdb re-analysed the 5' RACE reads in MiXCR, keeping a single row per CDR3 protein. The table shows some 570,000 distinct CDR3 sequences, with more than 20% occurring only once. The data were also submitted as part of a second study, on yellow fever vaccine responses in identical twins.

What was sequenced was CD4+ T cells sorted from blood. These receptor sequences come from a woman aged 18-30 years in good health. The CDR3 runs from the conserved cysteine through the conserved F or W. The D gene is left open where the match is weak. Rows give clone size only sometimes, using once, few, many, or a class for an expanded clone.

TGCAGTGCTAGAGATCAGGGGGCAAATGAGCAGTTCTTC	CSARDQGANEQFF	TRBD1	TRBV20-1	few	TRBJ2-1
TGTGCCAGCAGCTTAGCGTCTACTAGCGGGTCTGGTGAGCAGTTCTTC	CASSLASTSGSGEQFF	TRBD2	TRBV7-6	.	TRBJ2-1
TGCAGTGCGGCGCGGAATTACAATGAGCAGTTCTTC	CSAARNYNEQFF	.	TRBV20-1	medium-sized	TRBJ2-1
TGTGCCAGCAGTTTAGCAACTGGGCGCTGGGACACCGGGGAGCTGTTTTTT	CASSLATGRWDTGELFF	.	TRBV12-3/TRBV12-4	few	TRBJ2-2
TGTGCCAGCAGCCAAAAGCGACAGATTGACCAAGAGACCCAGTACTTC	CASSQKRQIDQETQYF	.	TRBV3-1	many	TRBJ2-5
TGTGCCAGCAGCGACAGGGCGACGGAACAGCCCCAGCATTTT	CASSDRATEQPQHF	TRBD1	TRBV3-1	.	TRBJ1-5
TGTGCCACCAGTGATTTCGGACTAGCGGGAGTTCACAATGAGCAGTTCTTC	CATSDFGLAGVHNEQFF	TRBD2	TRBV24-1	few	TRBJ2-1
TGCAGTGCTAGCCAGGGGGCAGAAACTGAAGCTTTCTTT	CSASQGAETEAFF	TRBD1	TRBV20-1	.	TRBJ1-1
TGTGCCAGCAGTTTGATCAATGAGCAGTTCTTC	CASSLINEQFF	.	TRBV12-3/TRBV12-4	many	TRBJ2-1
TGCAGTGCTGCAAAAGAAGGGGGGAACACTGAAGCTTTCTTT	CSAAKEGGNTEAFF	.	TRBV20-1	.	TRBJ1-1
TGTGCCAGCAGCGGGACAGGGAGGTTTCTTGAGCAGTTCTTC	CASSGTGRFLEQFF	TRBD1	TRBV2	few	TRBJ2-1
TGTGCCACCTCGGCGGGGGTCAGGACGCAGTATTTT	CATSAGVRTQYF	TRBD2	TRBV24-1	.	TRBJ2-3
TGTGCCACCAGCCAAGATTGGGGATCCATCGCTGAAGCTTTCTTT	CATSQDWGSIAEAFF	.	TRBV3-1	few	TRBJ1-1
TGCAGCGTTGAAGATAGGTTAACCCTTCAGCAGTTCTTC	CSVEDRLTLQQFF	.	TRBV29-1	.	TRBJ2-1
TGCAGTCCCAGGTCGGGGGGCGGGGGCTATGGCTACACCTTC	CSPRSGGGGYGYTF	.	TRBV20-1	few	TRBJ1-2
TGCGCCAGCAGCCCCGGGGGGTACCAAGAGACCCAGTACTTC	CASSPGGYQETQYF	TRBD2	TRBV4-1	.	TRBJ2-5
TGCAGCGTTTTGATCAGGGGGCTTGAAAAACTGTTTTTT	CSVLIRGLEKLFF	TRBD1	TRBV29-1	few	TRBJ1-4
TGTGCCAGCAGCCTAGACTTGGTGTACGAGCAGTACTTC	CASSLDLVYEQYF	.	TRBV7-6	few	TRBJ2-7
TGTGCCAGTAGGAAGGGGAAAGGCAATCAGCCCCAGCATTTT	CASRKGKGNQPQHF	.	TRBV19	few	TRBJ1-5
TGTGCCAGCAGGGATGCTAATTCACCCCTCCACTTT	CASRDANSPLHF	.	TRBV12-3/TRBV12-4	few	TRBJ1-6
TGCAGTGCTAGTGGGGGTTTTGCTTTGTATGAGCAGTTCTTC	CSASGGFALYEQFF	.	TRBV20-1	few	TRBJ2-1
TGTGCCAGCAGCCGCGGCGGGGGGAATAATGAAAAACTGTTTTTT	CASSRGGGNNEKLFF	.	TRBV7-3	many	TRBJ1-4
TGTGCCAGCAGCCAAGCTATTACCCTCAGCTCCTACAATGAGCAGTTCTTC	CASSQAITLSSYNEQFF	.	TRBV3-1	few	TRBJ2-1
TGTGCCAGCAGCTTGGCCCTCTGGGTACTAGCGGGAGGGCTGAACAATGAGCAGTTCTTC	CASSLALWVLAGGLNNEQFF	TRBD2	TRBV5-4	few	TRBJ2-1
TGTGCCAGCAGCGTAGTAACGGGGTGGAGCGCAGATACGCAGTATTTT	CASSVVTGWSADTQYF	.	TRBV9	.	TRBJ2-3
TGTGCCAGCGGTTCGGGCGGAGGGAACACTGAAGCTTTCTTT	CASGSGGGNTEAFF	.	TRBV12-3/TRBV12-4	.	TRBJ1-1
TGCAGTGCTAGCCCAGCGGGGAAAAAGGCTAACTCCTACAATGAGCAGTTCTTC	CSASPAGKKANSYNEQFF	TRBD2	TRBV20-1	.	TRBJ2-1
TGTGCCAGCGCCGCGCCAGGGAACACCGGGGAGCTGTTTTTT	CASAAPGNTGELFF	.	TRBV6-1	.	TRBJ2-2
TGCGCCAGCAGCGATATACCAGATCAGCCCCAGCATTTT	CASSDIPDQPQHF	.	TRBV5-1	.	TRBJ1-5
TGTGCCAGCAGCTTATCGAGCCGGGCTAGCGGGAAAGCAGATACGCAGTATTTT	CASSLSSRASGKADTQYF	TRBD2	TRBV7-2	few	TRBJ2-3
TGTGCCAGCAGCCCCCCGGGACAGGGCACCGGGGAGCTGTTTTTT	CASSPPGQGTGELFF	TRBD1	TRBV6-2/TRBV6-3	few	TRBJ2-2
TGTGCCAGCAGCCAAGCACCCCACGAGCAGTACTTC	CASSQAPHEQYF	.	TRBV3-1	.	TRBJ2-7
TGTGCCAGCACCCCCAGGGATTCCTACAATGAGCAGTTCTTC	CASTPRDSYNEQFF	.	TRBV7-6	.	TRBJ2-1